Following are 23 T cell receptor beta chains from one sample sequenced in a study of blood T cells in healthy people across ages. A sample-barcoded 5' primer and a J-beta primer mix were used in a second PCR of about 7 to 12 cycles. TCRdb reprocessed the 5' RACE reads via MiXCR and lists one record per CDR3 protein. The sample has under 800,000 distinct CDR3 sequences, approximately 21% seen once. Sequencing was performed on blood. The source is a man in his sixties or seventies in good health.

This clonotype was seen more than once but under ten times. V usage is TRBV6-2 or TRBV6-3 and J usage is TRBJ2-7; 7 nucleotides match TRBD2. J was trimmed by 2 bases and V by 6 bases; bases with no gene match: 10. Germline V gene lookup returns CDR1 MNHEY and CDR2 SVGEGT. The CDR3 runs to 15 residues. The CDR3: CASRDSTSPPYEQYF. The CDR3 DNA follows: TGTGCCAGCAGGGATTCGACTAGCCCCCCCTACGAGCAGTACTTC.

This sequence joins TRBV7-2 and TRBJ2-5; 8 bases match TRBD2. The CDR3 totals 15 residues. From germline, CDR1 is SGHTA and CDR2 FQGNSA. V trimming: 1 base; J trimming: 6 bases; junction bases outside the gene matches: 7. CDR3 residues: CASSLEAGVGKTQYF. In DNA form, the CDR3 reads TGTGCCAGCAGCTTAGAAGCGGGAGTTGGGAAGACCCAGTACTTC.

This clonotype was observed a handful of times. This sequence joins TRBV7-2 and TRBJ1-5; 9 bases align to TRBD1. The CDR3 is 14 residues long. J lost 9 bases, V lost 1 base, and 4 bases had no gene match. In germline, CDR1 is SGHTA, CDR2 FQGNSA. In DNA, the CDR3 is TGTGCCAGCAGCTTAGAGGGACAGGGCCCGCCCCAGCATTTT. Translating it yields CASSLEGQGPPQHF.

The V gene is TRBV30, the J gene TRBJ1-3; D perhaps matches TRBD1 (6 bases). V was shortened by 0 bases and J by 4 bases, with 13 bases between the two germline ends. The germline V gene has CDR1 GTSNPN and CDR2 SVGIG (reference sequence). The CDR3 is 15 amino acids. The CDR3 DNA reads as TGTGCCTGGAGTGTGGGGGGTACAGGGGGAAACACCATATATTTT. Amino acid sequence: CAWSVGGTGGNTIYF. The whole variable domain, filled in from reference TRBV30 and TRBJ1-3, reads SQTIHQWPATLVQPVGSPLSLECTVEGTSNPNLYWYRQAAGRGLQLLFYSVGIGQISSEVPQNLSASRPQDRQFILSSKKLLLSDSGFYLCAWSVGGTGGNTIYFGEGSWLTVV.

This clonotype was observed a handful of times. V is TRBV10-3 and J is TRBJ1-5; 10 positions match TRBD1. This CDR3 is 13 amino acids long. Germline V gene lookup returns CDR1 ENHRY and CDR2 SYGVKD. Losses at the gene ends were 11 bases for V and 6 bases for J; bases not matched to a gene: 7. CDR3 residues: CASGTGEGQPQHF. Written as DNA, the CDR3 is TGTGCCTCAGGGACAGGGGAAGGTCAGCCCCAGCATTTT.

This clonotype was found a few times. The V call is TRBV11-2, the J call TRBJ2-1; D unresolved. V shed 5 bases and J shed 2 bases, with 13 bases lying between them. This CDR3 is built from 15 residues. Germline loops: CDR1 SGHAT, CDR2 FQNNGV. The CDR3 nucleotides read TGTGCCAGCAGCAGAGAAAACGGCCCCTACAATGAGCAGTTCTTC. Protein: CASSRENGPYNEQFF.

Of note for this clonotype: The junction shows a germline mismatch at one end, possibly a read error. The chain recombines TRBV5-5 with TRBJ2-7, with 7 bases lining up with TRBD1. Germline CDR1 is SGHKS and CDR2 is YYEKEE (reference sequence). The length of the CDR3 is 15 residues. CDR3 in DNA: TGTGCCAGCAGCACCGGGACAGCGATCTCCTACGTGCAGTACTTC. Translating it yields CASSTGTAISYVQYF. The full variable domain, with the rest looked up from reference TRBV5-5 and TRBJ2-7, is DAGVTQSPTHLIKTRGQQVTLRCSPISGHKSVSWYQQVLGQGPQFIFQYYEKEERGRGNFPDRFSARQFPNYSSELNVNALLLGDSALYLCASSTGTAISYVQYFGPGTRLTVT.

This clonotype was counted only a few times. The chain links TRBV3-1 to TRBJ2-4, with D uncertain. Trimming pared 1 base from V and 1 base from J, leaving 5 bases between. Germline CDR1 is LGHDT and CDR2 is YNNKEL (reference sequence). The length of the CDR3 is 14 residues. The CDR3 sequence: CASSQGTAKNIQYF. In DNA form, the CDR3 reads TGTGCCAGCAGCCAAGGGACGGCCAAAAACATTCAGTACTTC.

This chain links TRBV28 with TRBJ1-4; D gene ambiguous. Germline-derived CDR1 and CDR2 are MDHEN and SYDVKM. Deletions cut 3 bases from V and 8 bases from J, with 7 bases between. This CDR3 comprises 12 residues. DNA for the CDR3: TGTGCCAGCAGTTTGAGGGCCGAAAAACTGTTTTTT. It yields the protein CASSLRAEKLFF.

The chain joins TRBV6-1 to TRBJ2-3; tentatively, D is TRBD2 (6 bases). Trimming took 3 bases from V and 5 from J, leaving 9 bases between them. The CDR3 has 13 residues. Per the germline V gene, CDR1 is MNHNS and CDR2 is SASEGT. Written as DNA, the CDR3 is TGTGCCAGCAGTGAGGGGAGGATAGATACGCAGTATTTT. The encoded protein is CASSEGRIDTQYF.

This clonotype was counted a few times. The rearrangement joins TRBV4-2 to TRBJ2-7; 9 nucleotides agree with TRBD2. Per germline, CDR1 LGHNA and CDR2 YNFKEQ. J gave up 9 bases and V 0 bases, and 12 bases lay outside the gene matches. This CDR3 contains 16 residues. The DNA of the CDR3 is TGTGCCAGCAGCCAAGAACCCCGGTCCCCTAGCGGGATGCAGTACTTC. Protein sequence: CASSQEPRSPSGMQYF.

This clonotype was detected only a few times. The chain recombines TRBV6-6 with TRBJ2-5, with 7 nucleotides matching TRBD2. This CDR3 comprises 15 residues. J lost 2 bases, V lost 4 bases, and 7 bases had no gene match. The germline CDR1 and CDR2 sequences are MNHNY and SVGAGI (reference sequence). The DNA of the CDR3 is TGTGCCAGCAGTTTCCCAGCGGGGACGCAAGAGACCCAGTACTTC. Protein product: CASSFPAGTQETQYF.

Only a few counts were recorded for this clonotype. The V and J genes are TRBV20-1 and TRBJ2-5, with D possibly TRBD1 on 5 matching bases. Looked up from germline, CDR1 is DFQATT and CDR2 is SNEGSKA (reference sequence). The V end lost 3 bases, the J end lost 2 bases, and 10 bases lay between the germline ends. This CDR3 comprises 13 residues. In nucleotides, the CDR3 is TGCAGTGCTAGCCCAGGGATACAAGAGACCCAGTACTTC. Translation gives CSASPGIQETQYF.

This sequence joins TRBV10-3 and TRBJ2-3; D is possibly TRBD1 (6 bases). CDR3 length: 14 amino acids. The V end was cut by 6 bases, the J end by 3 bases, with 13 bases between. Germline assignment: CDR1 ENHRY and CDR2 SYGVKD. The DNA of the CDR3 is TGTGCCATCAGGGCCGGGACAAGAACAGATACGCAGTATTTT. Residues: CAIRAGTRTDTQYF.

The J gene is TRBJ2-5, the V gene TRBV18; no clear D. From germline, CDR1 is KGHSH and CDR2 LQKENI. Trimming took off 5 bases at V and 2 bases at J, with 9 bases between the two ends. The CDR3 consists of 13 residues. CDR3: CASSSFRQETQYF. CDR3 sequence (DNA): TGTGCCAGCTCATCGTTCCGTCAAGAGACCCAGTACTTC.

This clonotype was picked up a small number of times. The chain has TRBV5-1 and TRBJ2-7; D unclear. This CDR3 is 12 amino acids long. Trimming took 9 bases from V and 0 from J, leaving 10 bases between them. Germline V lookup: CDR1 SGHRS, CDR2 YFSETQ. This CDR3 is CANSSSSYEQYF. DNA of the CDR3: TGCGCCAACAGTTCAAGCTCCTACGAGCAGTACTTC. Full variable domain (missing parts from reference TRBV5-1 and TRBJ2-7): KAGVTQTPRYLIKTRGQQVTLSCSPISGHRSVSWYQQTPGQGLQFLFEYFSETQRNKGNFPGRFSGRQFSNSRSEMNVSTLELGDSALYLCANSSSSYEQYFGPGTRLTVT.

This clonotype was seen just once. The chain links TRBV4-1 to TRBJ1-1; 7 bases match TRBD1. V was clipped by 0 bases and J by 3 bases; unmatched bases: 10. The germline CDR1 and CDR2 sequences are MGHRA and YSYEKL. CDR3 length: 17 residues. As DNA, the CDR3 is TGCGCCAGCAGCCAAGAAGAGATAGGGGGCTTGGACACTGAAGCTTTCTTT. Protein product: CASSQEEIGGLDTEAFF.

The rearrangement uses TRBV24-1 and TRBJ2-1; 9 nucleotides agree with TRBD1. V lost 4 bases and J lost 5; bases outside the gene matches: 17. The germline gives CDR1 KGHDR, CDR2 SFDVKD. This CDR3 spans 19 amino acids. Written as DNA, the CDR3 is TGTGCCACCAGTGACCCGGGACAGGGTAACGACCCCTTCCACAATGAGCAGTTCTTC. This encodes CATSDPGQGNDPFHNEQFF.

This rearrangement joins TRBV5-5 to TRBJ2-7; D gene ambiguous. This CDR3 has 15 amino acids. Germline CDR1 reads SGHKS; CDR2 reads YYEKEE (reference sequence). Trimming cost V 5 bases and J 0 bases, with 15 bases left between them. In DNA, the CDR3 is TGTGCCAGCAGACTCGACCGGTTAACCTCCTACGAGCAGTACTTC. Amino acids: CASRLDRLTSYEQYF.

The table lists this clonotype with a few counts. The genes are TRBV5-1 and TRBJ2-1; 8 positions agree with TRBD1. The V segment lost 8 bases and the J segment 2 bases; nucleotides outside the gene matches: 6. Per the germline V gene, CDR1 is SGHRS and CDR2 is YFSETQ. This CDR3 is 14 amino acids long. For the CDR3, the DNA is TGCGCCAGTAAGACAGGGGATACCTACAATGAGCAGTTCTTC. Translated, it gives CASKTGDTYNEQFF.

The CDR3 loop is CSAGSGRALTDTQYF. CDR3 sequence (DNA): TGCAGCGCGGGTAGCGGGAGGGCCCTGACAGATACGCAGTATTTT. The V and J genes are TRBV29-1 and TRBJ2-3; TRBD2 aligns across 11 bases. V shed 7 bases, J shed 3 bases, and the junction held 9 bases outside the gene matches. This CDR3 contains 15 residues. Germline-derived CDR1 and CDR2 are SQVTM and ANQGSEA.

This clonotype was counted only a few times. This chain connects TRBV4-1 to TRBJ1-1, with no clear D. The germline V and J ends were trimmed by 0 bases and 2 bases, with 7 bases remaining between them. The CDR3 is 14 residues long. CDR1 and CDR2 from the germline V gene are MGHRA and YSYEKL. For the CDR3, the DNA is TGCGCCAGCAGCCAAGATAGGAGTAACACTGAAGCTTTCTTT. Encoded protein: CASSQDRSNTEAFF.

V gene TRBV28 combines with J gene TRBJ2-5; tentatively, D is TRBD1 (6 bases). This CDR3 is 15 amino acids long. Trimming took off 6 bases at V and 2 bases at J, with 16 bases between the two ends. Per germline, CDR1 MDHEN and CDR2 SYDVKM. The chain's CDR3 is CASSTTGRGQETQYF. CDR3 sequence (DNA): TGTGCCAGCAGCACAACAGGGAGAGGACAAGAGACCCAGTACTTC.